A single sample is the source of the 14 T cell receptor beta chains below, sequenced in a study of cytomegalovirus exposure and HLA in healthy donors (dated by TCRdb to the late 2010s). Libraries were built with the immunoSEQ multiplex PCR assay. The multiplex PCR relied on a mix of 60 forward primers for TCR Vbeta segments and 13 reverse primers for TCR Jbeta segments. TCRdb's version of the immuneACCESS table is confined to in-frame rearrangements and falls short of the full clone set. An unresolved V gene accounts for under half of the shortfall where checked; the remainder is of unknown origin. The sample records about 140,000 clones, roughly 85% of which are singletons. Clones ranked in the top ten supply around 7% of the sample. Sequencing used PBMCs. These TCRs come from a man aged 40-49 years in good health and CMV-seropositive.

As DNA, the CDR3 is TGTGCCAGCTCACTCCGGACAGGCGGAAACACCTACAATGAGCAGTTCTTC. Its translation is CASSLRTGGNTYNEQFF. The chain recombines TRBV18 with TRBJ2-1; 7 bases line up with TRBD1. Germline lookup yields CDR1 KGHSH and CDR2 LQKENI. V trimming: 4 bases; J trimming: 2 bases; junction bases outside the gene matches: 11. This CDR3 contains 17 residues.

The chain joins TRBV9 to TRBJ2-3, with a possible D match to TRBD1 (6 bases). Trimming cost V 4 bases and J 0 bases, with 12 bases left between them. Germline V gene lookup returns CDR1 SGDLS and CDR2 YYNGEE. This CDR3 has 15 amino acids. CDR3 sequence: CASSPGQRSTDTQYF. The CDR3 DNA follows: TGTGCCAGCAGCCCGGGACAACGTAGCACAGATACGCAGTATTTT.

This chain connects TRBV27 to TRBJ2-7; 8 nucleotides agree with TRBD2. The J segment lost 1 base and the V segment lost 4 bases, leaving 6 bases of the junction unmatched. This CDR3 has 15 residues. Germline CDR1 is MNHEY and CDR2 is SMNVEV (reference sequence). This CDR3 reads CASSSAGTRSYEQYF. DNA of the CDR3: TGTGCCAGCAGTTCCGCCGGGACTAGATCCTACGAGCAGTACTTC.

This chain joins TRBV5-4 and TRBJ2-4, with TRBD2 matching 7 bases. After removal of 2 bases from V and 0 bases from J, the junction contained 5 bases not matched to a gene. This CDR3 is built from 16 residues. Germline CDR1 and CDR2: SGHNT and YYREEE (reference sequence). As DNA, the CDR3 is TGTGCCAGCAGCTTCCGGGGAGGGGTAGCCAAAAACATTCAGTACTTC. Amino acids: CASSFRGGVAKNIQYF.

This clone was counted only a few times. The chain recombines TRBV5-4 with TRBJ2-7; D is perhaps TRBD1 (7 bases). Germline CDR1 and CDR2: SGHNT and YYREEE (reference sequence). V was pared by 5 bases and J by 4 bases, with 16 bases between. The CDR3 consists of 14 residues. CDR3 in amino acids: CASRRDSDLYEQYF. In DNA form, the CDR3 reads TGTGCCAGCAGGCGGGACAGCGATCTATACGAGCAGTACTTC.

The V gene is TRBV18, the J gene TRBJ2-7; 7 nucleotides line up with TRBD2. The CDR3 has 15 residues. Germline V lookup: CDR1 KGHSH, CDR2 LQKENI. The junction had 8 bases not matched to a gene; V was cut back by 0 bases and J by 6 bases. The CDR3, as DNA: TGTGCCAGCTCACCACCCGAACAGCGGGGCGGCGAGCAGTACTTC. The encoded protein is CASSPPEQRGGEQYF.

This rearrangement joins TRBV27 to TRBJ2-1, with D possibly matching TRBD2 (5 bases). The CDR3 is 17 amino acids. Germline CDR1 reads MNHEY; CDR2 reads SMNVEV (reference sequence). Deletions cut 0 bases from V and 0 bases from J, with 12 bases between. The CDR3 is CASSLSPSPGSYNEQFF. The DNA for the CDR3 is TGTGCCAGCAGTTTATCCCCTAGCCCGGGCTCCTACAATGAGCAGTTCTTC.

The genes are TRBV27 and TRBJ2-7, with 12 bases lining up with TRBD2. The CDR3 loop spans 17 amino acids. The V and J ends lost 3 bases and 0 bases, in that order; junction bases with no gene match: 6. Germline CDR1 is MNHEY and CDR2 is SMNVEV (reference sequence). Written as DNA, the CDR3 is TGTGCCAGCAGTTTTTCTAGCGGGAGGGCTGGCTCCTACGAGCAGTACTTC. It encodes CASSFSSGRAGSYEQYF.

The chain is built from TRBV18 and TRBJ2-3, with 12 nucleotides matching TRBD2. V shed 3 bases and J 0 bases; nucleotides not matched to a gene: 4. CDR3 length equals 17 residues. The germline gives CDR1 KGHSH, CDR2 LQKENI. CDR3 amino acids: CASSPLAGGLSTDTQYF. The CDR3 coding sequence is TGTGCCAGCTCACCCCTAGCGGGAGGGCTCAGCACAGATACGCAGTATTTT.

The chain has TRBV30 and TRBJ1-6; D is unclear. CDR3 length: 15 amino acids. Trimming left V 7 bases short and J 0 bases short, with 13 bases between. CDR1 GTSNPN and CDR2 SVGIG come from the germline V gene (reference sequence). CDR3 amino acids: CAFTTLSSYNSPLHF. Here the CDR3 DNA reads TGTGCCTTCACGACTCTCAGCTCCTATAATTCACCCCTCCACTTT. Combining the CDR3 with reference TRBV30 and TRBJ1-6 gives the whole variable domain SQTIHQWPATLVQPVGSPLSLECTVEGTSNPNLYWYRQAAGRGLQLLFYSVGIGQISSEVPQNLSASRPQDRQFILSSKKLLLSDSGFYLCAFTTLSSYNSPLHFGNGTRLTVT.

The genes are TRBV30 and TRBJ1-1; 9 bases are shared with TRBD1. The length of the CDR3 is 16 residues. The V and J ends lost 1 base and 5 bases, in that order; junction bases with no gene match: 11. Germline values: CDR1 GTSNPN, CDR2 SVGIG (reference sequence). In DNA form, the CDR3 reads TGTGCCTGGAGTGCCGAAACAGGGGGCGCAGGGACTGAAGCTTTCTTT. This gives the protein CAWSAETGGAGTEAFF.

This clone was picked up a small number of times. This chain uses TRBV10-3 with TRBJ1-2; no clear D. Trimming shortened V by 5 bases and J by 1 base, and 11 bases separated the two germline ends. The CDR3 covers 14 residues. Germline lookup yields CDR1 ENHRY and CDR2 SYGVKD. The CDR3 coding sequence is TGTGCCATCAGTCTCAAGCGGGATAACTATGGCTACACCTTC. This gives the protein CAISLKRDNYGYTF.

The rearrangement links TRBV14 to TRBJ2-1; possibly TRBD2 for D (6 bases). Germline-derived CDR1 and CDR2 are SGHDN and FVKESK. The ends were cut back, 4 bases at V and 9 bases at J, with 16 bases in the middle. The CDR3 is made up of 14 amino acids. The CDR3 protein is CASSRRVGSTEQFF. The CDR3 region has the DNA TGTGCCAGCAGCCGGAGGGTCGGGTCCACTGAGCAGTTCTTC.

V usage is TRBV6-5 and J usage is TRBJ2-7; the match to TRBD1 covers 10 bases. The germline V gene has CDR1 MNHEY and CDR2 SVGAGI. V shed 6 bases and J 5 bases; nucleotides not matched to a gene: 4. The CDR3 covers 13 residues. The CDR3 region is CASRRQGANEQYF. The CDR3 DNA reads as TGTGCCAGCAGACGACAGGGGGCGAACGAGCAGTACTTC.